This T cell receptor (beta chain) came from a study of OX40 agonist ivuxolimab in advanced cancers. This CDR3 region has 17 residues. This clone was seen only a few times. The method was immunoSEQ multiplex PCR; TCRdb's version includes in-frame clones alone and lacks a portion of them. The sample comprises under 95,000 clones, 75% to 90% of which are singletons, and approximately 1.3% rests with the top ten. Sequences were derived from CD4+ or CD8+ T cells sorted from blood, sampled in a trial of the OX40 agonist ivuxolimab. This TCR was recovered from an adult with an advanced solid tumor such as melanoma, head and neck, liver or kidney cancer. The gene calls are TRBV21-1 and TRBJ1-4; TRBD1, the table's D call, lacks a check against the DNA. TRBV21-1 is recorded as a pseudogene. The CDR3: CASQPGQEGGLNEKLFF. The CDR3 DNA is TGTGCCAGCCAACCCGGACAGGAGGGGGGCCTCAATGAAAAACTGTTTTTT.